This record concerns one TCR beta chain sequence. The antigen remains unidentified. Relative to the germline gene, one junction end is altered; a read error may explain this. The authors extracted total RNA from unfractionated whole blood. The data are from a study of human T cells and chemical hapten exposure. Study observations and caveats: No change in TCRs above 1 in 1000 frequency was produced by DPC sensitization.

Individual cDNA molecules each carried unique molecular identifiers attached by the library. MiXCR was run by TCRdb on the 5' RACE reads, yielding one entry per CDR3 protein. Of about 140,000 distinct CDR3 sequences listed, 4.1% are singletons. Per the germline V gene, CDR1 is GTSNPN and CDR2 is SVGIG (reference sequence). The CDR3 runs to 14 residues. This receptor was identified in a female donor in good health. The chain links TRBV30 to TRBJ2-6, with D uncertain. The CDR3 coding sequence is TGTGACTGGAGTCGACCCTCTGGGGCCAACGTCCTGACTTTC. Residues: CDWSRPSGANVLTF.